These 20 T cell receptor beta chains originate from one sample sequenced in a study of cytomegalovirus exposure and HLA in healthy donors. The PCR used 60 Vbeta and 13 Jbeta primers. Measured with immunoSEQ multiplex PCR; TCRdb has only the in-frame clones, and not every one. Of hundreds of thousands of clones listed, 80% to 90% are singletons. The specimen was PBMCs. All receptors derive from a man aged 25-45 years in good health and CMV-seronegative.

CDR3 protein: CSAPTGAGPNYGYTF. DNA for the CDR3: TGCAGCGCCCCGACAGGGGCGGGCCCTAACTATGGCTACACCTTC. The V and J genes are TRBV29-1 and TRBJ1-2; 8 bases are shared with TRBD1. Per the germline V gene, CDR1 is SQVTM and CDR2 is ANQGSEA. This CDR3 spans 15 amino acids. Losses at the gene ends were 7 bases for V and 0 bases for J; bases not matched to a gene: 10.

This sequence joins TRBV6-6 and TRBJ1-5, with no clear D. The CDR3 sequence is 14 residues long. V lost 7 bases and J 1 base, leaving 11 bases between the germline ends. CDR1 and CDR2 (germline): MNHNY, SVGAGI (reference sequence). The CDR3 DNA sequence: TGTGCCAGCATCAGGTATGGGAGCAATCAGCCCCAGCATTTT. Amino acid sequence: CASIRYGSNQPQHF.

The rearrangement links TRBV2 to TRBJ2-3; 9 bases align to TRBD2. This CDR3 has 17 amino acids. Trimming at V came to 2 bases and at J to 6 bases, leaving 12 bases not matched to a gene. Germline V gives CDR1 SNHLY, CDR2 FYNNEI. The CDR3 nucleotides read TGTGCCAGCAGTGAACTAGCGGGGCTCTTACCGGGCGATACGCAGTATTTT. Protein: CASSELAGLLPGDTQYF. The full variable domain, rest sourced from reference TRBV2 and TRBJ2-3, is EPEVTQTPSHQVTQMGQEVILRCVPISNHLYFYWYRQILGQKVEFLVSFYNNEISEKSEIFDDQFSVERPDGSNFTLKIRSTKLEDSAMYFCASSELAGLLPGDTQYFGPGTRLTVL.

The CDR3: CASSYGAGSGDEQFF. The CDR3 bases are TGTGCCAGCAGTTACGGAGCGGGCTCGGGCGATGAGCAGTTCTTC. This chain connects TRBV6-6 to TRBJ2-1; maybe TRBD2 (6 bases). Per the germline V gene, CDR1 is MNHNY and CDR2 is SVGAGI (reference sequence). The V end was cut by 2 bases, the J end by 8 bases, with 16 bases between. This CDR3 comprises 15 residues.

This chain joins TRBV15 and TRBJ2-3, with 10 positions matching TRBD2. J gave up 1 base and V 4 bases, and 2 bases lay outside the gene matches. CDR1 LNHNV and CDR2 YYDKDF come from the germline V gene (reference sequence). The CDR3 has 15 residues. The CDR3 DNA reads TGTGCCACCAGCACAGGACTAGCGGGCACAGATACGCAGTATTTT. Protein: CATSTGLAGTDTQYF.

The rearrangement joins TRBV18 to TRBJ1-2, with 10 positions matching TRBD1. CDR1 is KGHSH, CDR2 LQKENI, per germline. This CDR3 is 14 amino acids long. The V gene end was trimmed by 3 bases and the J gene end by 3 bases; junction bases not matched to a gene: 1. The CDR3 spells CASSPDRGHYGYTF. The CDR3 DNA reads TGTGCCAGCTCACCTGACAGGGGGCACTATGGCTACACCTTC.

The chain couples TRBV5-1 to TRBJ2-7; weak D call: TRBD1 (6 bases). Germline loops: CDR1 SGHRS, CDR2 YFSETQ. The CDR3 spans 15 residues. The ends were cut back, 0 bases at V and 3 bases at J, with 13 bases in the middle. The CDR3 is CASSLEQGTIYEQYF. The DNA of the CDR3 is TGCGCCAGCAGCTTGGAACAGGGAACGATCTACGAGCAGTACTTC.

This CDR3 reads CSVVSQGAYTNTGELFF. The CDR3 coding sequence is TGCAGCGTTGTGAGTCAGGGGGCTTACACGAACACCGGGGAGCTGTTTTTT. J is TRBJ2-2 and V is TRBV29-1; 8 nucleotides agree with TRBD1. CDR3 length equals 17 residues. Looked up from germline, CDR1 is SQVTM and CDR2 is ANQGSEA. The trim removed 4 bases at V and 0 bases at J, leaving 10 bases unmatched.

This clone was seen just once. Here the CDR3 DNA reads TGTGCCAGCAGCGGAGCGGGGGTCCCCTCTGGAAACACCATATATTTT. Its protein is CASSGAGVPSGNTIYF. The genes are TRBV7-8 and TRBJ1-3, with D perhaps TRBD1 (5 bases). Germline CDR1 is SGHVS and CDR2 is FQNEAQ. This CDR3 region has 16 residues. V gave up 5 bases and J gave up 0 bases, with 14 bases separating them.

This clone was detected only once. The V gene is TRBV11-2, the J gene TRBJ2-5, with D tentatively TRBD1 (6 bases). The end of the DNA aligns better with TRBJ2-7, so the J call may be wrong. The CDR3 loop spans 17 amino acids. Germline V gene sequence: CDR1 SGHAT, CDR2 FQNNGV. The CDR3 nucleotides are TGTGCCAGCAGCTTAGAAAGGTCGGCAGGGGCGACCTACGAGCAGTACTTC. Protein sequence: CASSLERSAGATYEQYF.

The chain is built from TRBV5-6 and TRBJ2-7, with 7 bases aligning to TRBD2. V lost 4 bases and J lost 3; bases outside the gene matches: 7. This CDR3 is built from 14 residues. In germline, CDR1 is SGHDT, CDR2 YYEEEE. The CDR3 sequence is CASSPAGVRYEQYF. CDR3 DNA sequence: TGTGCCAGCAGCCCGGCGGGAGTGCGCTACGAGCAGTACTTC. The variable domain in full, completed from reference TRBV5-6 and TRBJ2-7, reads DAGVTQSPTHLIKTRGQQVTLRCSPKSGHDTVSWYQQALGQGPQFIFQYYEEEERQRGNFPDRFSGHQFPNYSSELNVNALLLGDSALYLCASSPAGVRYEQYFGPGTRLTVT.

The chain couples TRBV7-6 to TRBJ2-2; 7 nucleotides match TRBD1. Germline assignment: CDR1 SGHVS and CDR2 FNYEAQ. This CDR3 has 17 amino acids. V shed 4 bases and J 3 bases; nucleotides not matched to a gene: 11. The CDR3 DNA is TGTGCCAGCAGCTCAGGACCGGGACAGAGACACACCGGGGAGCTGTTTTTT. Protein product: CASSSGPGQRHTGELFF. The full variable domain, with the rest looked up from reference TRBV7-6 and TRBJ2-2, is GAGVSQSPRYKVTKRGQDVALRCDPISGHVSLYWYRQALGQGPEFLTYFNYEAQQDKSGLPNDRFSAERPEGSISTLTIQRTEQRDSAMYRCASSSGPGQRHTGELFFGEGSRLTVL.

V usage is TRBV6-6 and J usage is TRBJ2-7, with TRBD1 matching 7 bases. There are 16 residues in the CDR3. In germline, CDR1 is MNHNY, CDR2 SVGAGI (reference sequence). Trimming cost V 0 bases and J 2 bases; bases outside gene matches: 7. For the CDR3, the DNA is TGTGCCAGCAGTTACTCCCCCCCTGGACAGGCCTACGAGCAGTACTTC. Translation gives CASSYSPPGQAYEQYF.

This clone occurred a few times. This sequence joins TRBV13 and TRBJ2-7; possibly TRBD2 for D (5 bases). The CDR3 extends over 15 amino acids. Germline V lookup: CDR1 PRHDT, CDR2 FYEKMQ (reference sequence). Trimming took off 5 bases at V and 4 bases at J, with 18 bases between the two ends. For the CDR3, the DNA is TGTGCCAGCAGCACCCGCGGAGGCCCTTTTTACGAGCAGTACTTC. This encodes CASSTRGGPFYEQYF.

The chain combines TRBV7-3 with TRBJ2-1; D remains ambiguous. Germline V lookup: CDR1 SGHTA, CDR2 FQGTGA. The CDR3 runs 13 residues. V was trimmed by 0 bases and J by 5 bases, leaving 5 bases between them. CDR3 sequence reads: CASSLTIDNEQFF. CDR3 DNA sequence: TGTGCCAGCAGCTTAACGATAGACAATGAGCAGTTCTTC.

The chain links TRBV5-6 to TRBJ2-7; the D gene is possibly TRBD1 (6 bases). Germline CDR1 and CDR2: SGHDT and YYEEEE. V lost 3 bases, J lost 1 base, and 11 bases lay in between. This CDR3 comprises 14 residues. This chain's CDR3 is CASSSGTRSYEQYF. The CDR3 DNA sequence: TGTGCCAGCAGCTCCGGGACACGGTCCTACGAGCAGTACTTC.

The J gene is TRBJ2-1, the V gene TRBV13; D is possibly TRBD2 (7 bases). Per the germline V gene, CDR1 is PRHDT and CDR2 is FYEKMQ (reference sequence). The CDR3 runs 15 residues. Trimming removed 6 bases at V and 5 bases at J, with 17 bases between. The CDR3 region has the DNA TGTGCCAGCAGACTGGCGCGGGGGCTGAACAATGAGCAGTTCTTC. Translation gives CASRLARGLNNEQFF.

This clone was counted only a few times. This chain uses TRBV2 with TRBJ2-7; 13 positions agree with TRBD2. The CDR3 runs 15 residues. J gave up 2 bases and V 5 bases, and 3 bases lay outside the gene matches. CDR1 is SNHLY and CDR2 is FYNNEI in the germline V gene. CDR3: CASSRTSGGAYEQYF. The CDR3 nucleotides read TGTGCCAGCAGTCGCACTAGCGGGGGGGCCTACGAGCAGTACTTC.

This sequence joins TRBV11-3 and TRBJ1-2; TRBD1 agrees at 10 bases. Unmatched junction bases numbered 7, after V lost 4 bases and J lost 5 bases. Germline CDR1 reads SGHNT; CDR2 reads YENEEA. CDR3 length: 15 residues. The CDR3 loop reads CASSSQDRGRYGYTF. CDR3 coding DNA: TGTGCCAGCAGCTCCCAGGACAGGGGGAGGTATGGCTACACCTTC.

The V gene is TRBV7-9, the J gene TRBJ2-5; D not certain. Germline V gene sequence: CDR1 SEHNR, CDR2 FQNEAQ (reference sequence). Trimming shortened V by 1 base and J by 0 bases, and 9 bases separated the two germline ends. This CDR3 region has 15 residues. CDR3 protein: CASSLEYKYQETQYF. In DNA, the CDR3 is TGTGCCAGCAGCTTAGAATACAAGTACCAAGAGACCCAGTACTTC.